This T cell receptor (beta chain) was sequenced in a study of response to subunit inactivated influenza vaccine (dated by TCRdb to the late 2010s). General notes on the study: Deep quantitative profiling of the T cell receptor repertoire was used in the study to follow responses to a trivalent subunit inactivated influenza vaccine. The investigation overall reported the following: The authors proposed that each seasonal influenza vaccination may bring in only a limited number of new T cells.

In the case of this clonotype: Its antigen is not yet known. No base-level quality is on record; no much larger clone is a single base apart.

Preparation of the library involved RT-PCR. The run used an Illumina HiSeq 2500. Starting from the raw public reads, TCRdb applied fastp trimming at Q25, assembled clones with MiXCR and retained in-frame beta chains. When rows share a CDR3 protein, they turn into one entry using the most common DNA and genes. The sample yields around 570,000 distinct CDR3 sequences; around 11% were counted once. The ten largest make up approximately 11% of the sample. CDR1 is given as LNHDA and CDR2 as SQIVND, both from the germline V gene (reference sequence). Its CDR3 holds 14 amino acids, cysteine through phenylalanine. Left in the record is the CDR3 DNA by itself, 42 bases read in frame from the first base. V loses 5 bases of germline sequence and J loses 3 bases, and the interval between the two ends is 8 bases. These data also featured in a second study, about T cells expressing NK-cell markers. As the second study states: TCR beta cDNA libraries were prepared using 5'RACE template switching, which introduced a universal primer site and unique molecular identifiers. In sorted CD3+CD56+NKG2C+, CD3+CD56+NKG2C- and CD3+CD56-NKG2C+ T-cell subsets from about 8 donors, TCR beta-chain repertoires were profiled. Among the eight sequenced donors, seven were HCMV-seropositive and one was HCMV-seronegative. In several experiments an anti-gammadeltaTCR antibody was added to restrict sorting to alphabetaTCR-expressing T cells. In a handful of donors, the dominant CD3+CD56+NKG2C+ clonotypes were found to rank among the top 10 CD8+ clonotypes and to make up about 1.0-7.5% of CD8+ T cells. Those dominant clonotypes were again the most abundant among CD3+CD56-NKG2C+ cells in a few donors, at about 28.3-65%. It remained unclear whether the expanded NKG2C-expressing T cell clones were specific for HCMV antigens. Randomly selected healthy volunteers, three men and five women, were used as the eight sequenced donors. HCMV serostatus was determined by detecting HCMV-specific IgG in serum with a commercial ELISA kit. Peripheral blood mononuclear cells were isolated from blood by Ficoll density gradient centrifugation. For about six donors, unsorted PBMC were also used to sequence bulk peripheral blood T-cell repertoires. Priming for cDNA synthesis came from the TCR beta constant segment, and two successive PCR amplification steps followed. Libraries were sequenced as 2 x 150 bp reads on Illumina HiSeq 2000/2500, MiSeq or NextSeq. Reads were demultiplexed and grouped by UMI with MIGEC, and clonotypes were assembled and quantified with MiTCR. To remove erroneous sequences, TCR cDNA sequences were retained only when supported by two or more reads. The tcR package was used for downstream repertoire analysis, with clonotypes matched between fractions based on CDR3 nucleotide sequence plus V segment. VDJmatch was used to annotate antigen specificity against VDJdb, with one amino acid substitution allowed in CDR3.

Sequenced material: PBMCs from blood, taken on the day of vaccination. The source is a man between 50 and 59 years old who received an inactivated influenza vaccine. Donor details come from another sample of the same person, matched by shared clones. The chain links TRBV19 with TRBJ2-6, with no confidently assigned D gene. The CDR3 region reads CASSSPGGANVLTF. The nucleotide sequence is TGTGCCAGTAGTTCGCCCGGTGGGGCCAACGTCCTGACTTTC.